Following are 27 T cell receptor beta chains from one sample sequenced in a study of technical replicates of blood from a few donors (dated by TCRdb to the late 2010s). The library was obtained by the immunoSEQ multiplex PCR assay. TCRdb stores this immuneACCESS table with in-frame sequences only. Part of the clones is absent; in the studies checked, under half of the shortfall reflects unresolved V genes, and no reason is known for the rest. Within this sample are around 65,000 clones, with around 90% of them counted one time only. 4% to 5% of the sample lies in the top ten. Sequencing used PBMCs. The receptors shown here come from a human donor in good health. Some clones in this sample may be carry-over from other donors' samples.

The chain links TRBV20-1 to TRBJ1-3; no firm D call. V was pared by 5 bases and J by 10 bases, with 12 bases between. CDR3 length equals 11 residues. CDR1 DFQATT and CDR2 SNEGSKA come from the germline V gene (reference sequence). For the CDR3, the DNA is TGCAGTGCTGCCTCCGAGTTTACCATATATTTT. Protein product: CSAASEFTIYF.

This clone was counted once. This sequence joins TRBV7-3 and TRBJ2-7; tentative D call: TRBD2 (6 bases). The V and J ends lost 1 base and 1 base respectively, with 14 bases between them. CDR3 length equals 16 residues. Germline-derived CDR1 and CDR2 are SGHTA and FQGTGA. CDR3 sequence: CASSLRSGSGSYEQYF. The CDR3 nucleotides read TGTGCCAGCAGCTTAAGGTCGGGGAGCGGGTCCTACGAGCAGTACTTC.

The J gene is TRBJ2-7, the V gene TRBV7-2, with 9 bases identical to TRBD2. The CDR3 consists of 14 residues. Unmatched junction bases numbered 4, after V lost 5 bases and J lost 2 bases. Germline CDR1 is SGHTA and CDR2 is FQGNSA. The CDR3: CASSRTSAAYEQYF. CDR3 bases: TGTGCCAGCAGCCGGACTAGCGCGGCCTACGAGCAGTACTTC.

J is TRBJ2-2 and V is TRBV5-4; D unresolved. Between the trimmed V and J ends, which lost 2 bases and 7 bases, there was a span of 6 bases. Germline V lookup: CDR1 SGHNT, CDR2 YYREEE (reference sequence). This CDR3 region has 12 residues. As DNA, the CDR3 is TGTGCCAGCAGCTTCCCCGTCGGGGAGCTGTTTTTT. This encodes CASSFPVGELFF.

V is TRBV7-9 and J is TRBJ2-7, with D uncertain. The germline V gene has CDR1 SEHNR and CDR2 FQNEAQ (reference sequence). The CDR3 totals 13 residues. V lost 5 bases, J lost 3 bases, and 11 bases lay in between. For the CDR3, the DNA is TGTGCCAGCAGCCCCGGTCTAGGCTACGAGCAGTACTTC. This translates into CASSPGLGYEQYF.

This rearrangement joins TRBV28 to TRBJ2-7; tentatively, D is TRBD2 (6 bases). Looked up from germline, CDR1 is MDHEN and CDR2 is SYDVKM. Trimming took 5 bases from V and 6 from J, leaving 17 bases between them. The CDR3 length is 14 residues. CDR3 amino acids: CASSLMGGGTEQYF. The CDR3, as DNA: TGTGCCAGCAGTCTCATGGGCGGCGGGACCGAGCAGTACTTC.

The rearrangement links TRBV5-6 to TRBJ2-7; TRBD1 aligns across 8 bases. V was pared by 0 bases and J by 7 bases, with 12 bases of the junction left unmatched. The CDR3 consists of 16 residues. The germline V gene encodes CDR1 SGHDT and CDR2 YYEEEE. CDR3 bases: TGTGCCAGCAGCTTGGCTGTGAGACAGGGGCGTGGGGAGCAGTACTTC. This translates into CASSLAVRQGRGEQYF. The full variable domain, completed using reference TRBV5-6 and TRBJ2-7, is DAGVTQSPTHLIKTRGQQVTLRCSPKSGHDTVSWYQQALGQGPQFIFQYYEEEERQRGNFPDRFSGHQFPNYSSELNVNALLLGDSALYLCASSLAVRQGRGEQYFGPGTRLTVT.

The J gene is TRBJ2-3, the V gene TRBV11-2, with 10 positions matching TRBD2. The CDR3 runs to 16 residues. Germline V lookup: CDR1 SGHAT, CDR2 FQNNGV. V lost 5 bases to trimming and J lost 0 bases; unmatched junction nucleotides: 5. The CDR3 DNA reads TGTGCCAGCAGCATGGGACTAGCGCTCAGCACAGATACGCAGTATTTT. Translated: CASSMGLALSTDTQYF.

The chain employs TRBV7-9 and TRBJ2-7; TRBD2 matches 7 bases. Germline values: CDR1 SEHNR, CDR2 FQNEAQ (reference sequence). V trimming: 5 bases; J trimming: 6 bases; junction bases outside the gene matches: 7. The CDR3 loop spans 13 amino acids. CDR3 nucleotide sequence: TGTGCCAGCAGCCGGGGGGTGGGGTCCGAGCAGTACTTC. It specifies CASSRGVGSEQYF.

The chain combines TRBV7-6 with TRBJ2-7; 9 bases agree with TRBD2. CDR1 and CDR2 from the germline V gene are SGHVS and FNYEAQ. V lost 1 base and J lost 4; bases outside the gene matches: 5. The CDR3 spans 15 residues. The CDR3 loop reads CASSLGLAGVYEQYF. For the CDR3, the DNA is TGTGCCAGCAGCTTAGGGTTAGCGGGAGTGTACGAGCAGTACTTC.

The genes are TRBV5-6 and TRBJ1-3; 7 nucleotides match TRBD1. Germline-derived CDR1 and CDR2 are SGHDT and YYEEEE. Germline trimming cut 2 bases from V and 3 bases from J; bases unmatched to any gene: 5. This CDR3 is 15 amino acids long. CDR3 in DNA: TGTGCCAGCAGCTTACTCTACAGGGGTGGAAACACCATATATTTT. This codes for CASSLLYRGGNTIYF.

The V call is TRBV12-5, the J call TRBJ2-7; D unresolved. V dropped 0 bases and J dropped 4 bases, with 4 bases sitting between them. The CDR3 runs to 12 residues. The V gene's germline CDR1 is LGHNT and CDR2 FRNRAP. DNA of the CDR3: TGTGCTAGTGGTTTGGTACGGTACGAGCAGTACTTC. Protein: CASGLVRYEQYF.

The chain is built from TRBV11-3 and TRBJ2-2; D gene ambiguous. Trimming took 4 bases from V and 5 from J, leaving 8 bases between them. The CDR3 totals 13 residues. Per the germline V gene, CDR1 is SGHNT and CDR2 is YENEEA. Here the CDR3 DNA reads TGTGCCAGCAGCTCCGTCTTAACCGGGGAGCTGTTTTTT. It is translated as CASSSVLTGELFF.

This rearrangement joins TRBV11-3 to TRBJ2-7; 7 positions agree with TRBD2. CDR1 and CDR2 (germline): SGHNT, YENEEA. The CDR3 extends over 15 amino acids. V lost 2 bases, J lost 3 bases, and 7 bases stayed unmatched. CDR3 coding DNA: TGTGCCAGCAGCTTAAGAGGACTAGGGGACTACGAGCAGTACTTC. This encodes CASSLRGLGDYEQYF.

In its sample, this clone was seen a few times. This sequence joins TRBV7-9 and TRBJ1-6, with TRBD1 as a possible D gene (5 bases). The CDR3 extends over 14 amino acids. CDR1 is SEHNR, CDR2 FQNEAQ, per germline (reference sequence). V was trimmed by 3 bases and J by 8 bases, leaving 11 bases between them. CDR3 protein: CASSFGRDYSPLHF. The DNA of the CDR3 is TGTGCCAGCAGCTTTGGCAGGGACTATTCACCCCTCCACTTT.

Only one count was recorded for this clone. The V call is TRBV7-9, the J call TRBJ2-1; D unresolved. The CDR3 contains 14 residues. Germline CDR1 and CDR2: SEHNR and FQNEAQ (reference sequence). V shed 2 bases and J shed 8 bases, with 13 bases lying between them. The CDR3: CASSLFPGGDEQFF. CDR3 DNA: TGTGCCAGCAGCTTATTTCCCGGCGGAGATGAGCAGTTCTTC.

This chain joins TRBV10-3 and TRBJ2-7; 9 nucleotides align to TRBD1. Germline V gene data show CDR1 as ENHRY and CDR2 as SYGVKD. The V and J ends lost 6 bases and 3 bases, in that order; junction bases with no gene match: 6. This CDR3 contains 14 residues. CDR3 sequence (DNA): TGTGCCATCAGGGGGACAGGGAAGGGCTACGAGCAGTACTTC. Amino acids: CAIRGTGKGYEQYF.

The chain is built from TRBV27 and TRBJ2-7; possibly TRBD1 for D (6 bases). Germline V CDR1 and CDR2: MNHEY, SMNVEV (reference sequence). Between the trimmed V and J ends, which lost 3 bases and 4 bases, there was a span of 16 bases. CDR3 length equals 15 residues. CDR3 sequence: CASSFGWGLSYEQYF. The CDR3 nucleotides are TGTGCCAGCAGTTTTGGTTGGGGGCTTAGTTACGAGCAGTACTTC.

The chain couples TRBV30 to TRBJ2-7, with 8 bases aligning to TRBD2. V was pared by 4 bases and J by 2 bases, with 1 base of the junction left unmatched. The CDR3 sequence is 12 residues long. Germline V gene lookup returns CDR1 GTSNPN and CDR2 SVGIG (reference sequence). The CDR3 coding sequence is TGTGCCTGGACGCGGGGGGCCTACGAGCAGTACTTC. It translates to CAWTRGAYEQYF.

J is TRBJ2-3 and V is TRBV6-1, with D possibly matching TRBD2 (7 bases). Germline CDR1 is MNHNS and CDR2 is SASEGT. Between the trimmed V and J ends, which lost 6 bases and 4 bases, there was a span of 14 bases. The CDR3 runs to 14 residues. The CDR3 DNA reads TGTGCCAGCAGACTGGCGGGGGCGGCAGATACGCAGTATTTT. Its protein is CASRLAGAADTQYF.

This clone was detected only a few times. The rearrangement uses TRBV11-2 and TRBJ2-7, with TRBD2 matching 7 bases. CDR1 and CDR2 (germline): SGHAT, FQNNGV. CDR3 length: 15 residues. The V and J ends lost 1 base and 0 bases, in that order; junction bases with no gene match: 3. The CDR3, as DNA: TGTGCCAGCAGCTTAGTCCCTAGCGGCTCCTACGAGCAGTACTTC. This gives the protein CASSLVPSGSYEQYF.

The chain employs TRBV19 and TRBJ1-2; 9 nucleotides align to TRBD1. V shed 3 bases and J 9 bases; nucleotides not matched to a gene: 5. The germline CDR1 and CDR2 sequences are LNHDA and SQIVND (reference sequence). The CDR3 runs 13 residues. CDR3 amino acids: CASSMGQGRSYTF. DNA of the CDR3: TGTGCCAGTAGTATGGGACAGGGTCGAAGCTACACCTTC.

The rearrangement joins TRBV2 to TRBJ2-7, with TRBD2 identical over 13 bases. The CDR3 has 16 amino acids. Losses at the gene ends were 5 bases for V and 4 bases for J; bases not matched to a gene: 8. The germline gives CDR1 SNHLY, CDR2 FYNNEI. The CDR3 DNA sequence: TGTGCCAGCAGTACTAGGACTAGCGGGAGCTTGTACGAGCAGTACTTC. This gives the protein CASSTRTSGSLYEQYF. Full variable domain (missing parts from reference TRBV2 and TRBJ2-7): EPEVTQTPSHQVTQMGQEVILRCVPISNHLYFYWYRQILGQKVEFLVSFYNNEISEKSEIFDDQFSVERPDGSNFTLKIRSTKLEDSAMYFCASSTRTSGSLYEQYFGPGTRLTVT.

This chain joins TRBV7-9 and TRBJ2-7; a possible D gene is TRBD2 (5 bases). V was pared by 5 bases and J by 6 bases, with 11 bases between. The V gene's germline CDR1 is SEHNR and CDR2 FQNEAQ (reference sequence). This CDR3 contains 12 residues. Here the CDR3 DNA reads TGTGCCAGCAGCACGGGAATTTTCGAGCAGTACTTC. Its translation is CASSTGIFEQYF.

The rearrangement links TRBV19 to TRBJ2-7, with D possibly being TRBD2 (6 bases). This CDR3 comprises 13 residues. The V gene's germline CDR1 is LNHDA and CDR2 SQIVND (reference sequence). V was trimmed by 7 bases and J by 4 bases, leaving 14 bases between them. The CDR3 protein is CASTPRGRYEQYF. The CDR3 bases are TGTGCCAGTACCCCCCGGGGGAGGTACGAGCAGTACTTC.

The J gene is TRBJ2-2, the V gene TRBV7-3, with D perhaps matching TRBD2 (5 bases). Germline loops: CDR1 SGHTA, CDR2 FQGTGA. V lost 8 bases and J 7 bases, leaving 20 bases between the germline ends. This CDR3 has 15 residues. The CDR3 is CASGLPGFRDGELFF. The CDR3 DNA reads as TGTGCCAGCGGTCTCCCGGGATTTCGAGACGGGGAGCTGTTTTTT.

This clone was seen a handful of times. The rearrangement joins TRBV18 to TRBJ1-1, with D uncertain. The germline CDR1 and CDR2 sequences are KGHSH and LQKENI. V was trimmed by 4 bases and J by 4 bases, leaving 13 bases between them. The CDR3 is made up of 14 amino acids. CDR3 DNA: TGTGCCAGCTCACACGATTCCCCAGGCACTGAAGCTTTCTTT. It yields the protein CASSHDSPGTEAFF.